This record concerns one T cell receptor beta chain sequence. This sample is part of a study of CD8+CD57+ T cells in acquired aplastic anemia. Study-wide context: Quantities of DNA derived from sorted CD4+ and CD8+ cells averaged about 3.2 ug.

All sequencing subjects had displayed CD8+CD57+ cell expansion on flow cytometry. No therapy had been given to the patients at the time of blood sampling. The template used for profiling TCR beta VDJ and CDR3 was genomic DNA. TCRdb fed the reads into MiXCR, producing one record per CDR3 protein. This table holds around 150,000 distinct CDR3 sequences, over 55% found once. The sample was sorted CD4+, CD8+, or CD8+CD57+ T cells (not recorded which) from PBMCs. This sequence originates from a human donor with aplastic anemia.

The CDR3 sequence is CASSLYLGGMDYGYTF. In nucleotides, the CDR3 is TGTGCCAGCAGCTTATATCTGGGGGGAATGGATTATGGCTACACCTTC. This rearrangement joins TRBV7-2 to TRBJ1-2; maybe TRBD1 (5 bases). V was shortened by 2 bases and J by 5 bases, with 18 bases between the two germline ends. Looked up from germline, CDR1 is SGHTA and CDR2 is FQGNSA. The CDR3 contains 16 residues. Based on the CDR3 plus reference TRBV7-2 and TRBJ1-2, the full variable domain is GAGVSQSPSNKVTEKGKDVELRCDPISGHTALYWYRQSLGQGLEFLIYFQGNSAPDKSGLPSDRFSAERTGGSVSTLTIQRTQQEDSAVYLCASSLYLGGMDYGYTFGSGTRLTVV.